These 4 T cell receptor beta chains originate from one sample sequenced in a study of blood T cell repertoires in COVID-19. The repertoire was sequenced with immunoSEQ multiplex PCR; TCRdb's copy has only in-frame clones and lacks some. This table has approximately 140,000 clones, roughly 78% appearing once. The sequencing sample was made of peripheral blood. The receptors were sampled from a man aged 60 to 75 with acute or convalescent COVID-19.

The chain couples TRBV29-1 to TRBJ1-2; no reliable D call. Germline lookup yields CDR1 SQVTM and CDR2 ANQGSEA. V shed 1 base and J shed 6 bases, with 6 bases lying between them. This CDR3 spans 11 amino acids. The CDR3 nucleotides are TGCAGCGTTGAAGGCATAGATGGCTACACCTTC. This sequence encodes CSVEGIDGYTF.

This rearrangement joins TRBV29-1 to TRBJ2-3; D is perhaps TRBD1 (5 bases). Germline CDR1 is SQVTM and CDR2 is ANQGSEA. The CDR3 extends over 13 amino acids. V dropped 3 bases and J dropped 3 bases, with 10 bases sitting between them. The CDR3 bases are TGCAGCGTTGATCAGGGAAGGACAGATACGCAGTATTTT. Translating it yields CSVDQGRTDTQYF.

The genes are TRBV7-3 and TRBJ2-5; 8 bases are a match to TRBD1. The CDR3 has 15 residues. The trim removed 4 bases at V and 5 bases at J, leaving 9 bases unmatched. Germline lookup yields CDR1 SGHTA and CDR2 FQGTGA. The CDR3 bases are TGTGCCAGCAGCTGGGGCAGGGGGCGCGGGGAGACCCAGTACTTC. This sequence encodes CASSWGRGRGETQYF.

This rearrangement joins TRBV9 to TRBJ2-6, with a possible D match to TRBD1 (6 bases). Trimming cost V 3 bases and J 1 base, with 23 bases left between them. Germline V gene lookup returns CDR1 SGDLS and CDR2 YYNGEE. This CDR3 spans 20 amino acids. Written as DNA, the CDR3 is TGTGCCAGCAGCGAGGCCCCATCACAGGGTCTTGGATCTGGGGCCAACGTCCTGACTTTC. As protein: CASSEAPSQGLGSGANVLTF.